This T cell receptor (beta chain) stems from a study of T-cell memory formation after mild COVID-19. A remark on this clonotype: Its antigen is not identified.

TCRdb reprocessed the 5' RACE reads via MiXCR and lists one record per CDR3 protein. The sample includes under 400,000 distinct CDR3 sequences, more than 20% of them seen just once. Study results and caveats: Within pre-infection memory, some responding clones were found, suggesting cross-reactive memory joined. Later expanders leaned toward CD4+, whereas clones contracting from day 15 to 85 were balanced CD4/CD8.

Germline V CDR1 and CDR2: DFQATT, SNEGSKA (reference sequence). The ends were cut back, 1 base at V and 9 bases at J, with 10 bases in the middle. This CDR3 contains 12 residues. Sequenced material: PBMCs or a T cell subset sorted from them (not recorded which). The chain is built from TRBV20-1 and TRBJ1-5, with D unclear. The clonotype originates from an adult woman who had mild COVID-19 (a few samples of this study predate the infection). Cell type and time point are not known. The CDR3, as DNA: TGCAGTGCTAGAGCGCCAAGTGGGCCCCAGCATTTT. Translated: CSARAPSGPQHF.